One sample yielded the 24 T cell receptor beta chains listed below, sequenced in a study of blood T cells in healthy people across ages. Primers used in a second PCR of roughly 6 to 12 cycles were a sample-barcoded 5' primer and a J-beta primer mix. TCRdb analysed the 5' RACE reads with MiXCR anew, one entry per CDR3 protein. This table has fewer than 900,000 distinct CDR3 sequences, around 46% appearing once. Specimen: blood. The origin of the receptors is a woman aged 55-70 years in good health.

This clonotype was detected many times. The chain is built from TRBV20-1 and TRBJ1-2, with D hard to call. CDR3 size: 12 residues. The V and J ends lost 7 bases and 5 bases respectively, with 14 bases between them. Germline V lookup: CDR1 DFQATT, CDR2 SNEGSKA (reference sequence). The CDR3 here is CSDLQPGYGYTF. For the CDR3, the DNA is TGCAGTGACCTACAACCGGGGTATGGCTACACCTTC.

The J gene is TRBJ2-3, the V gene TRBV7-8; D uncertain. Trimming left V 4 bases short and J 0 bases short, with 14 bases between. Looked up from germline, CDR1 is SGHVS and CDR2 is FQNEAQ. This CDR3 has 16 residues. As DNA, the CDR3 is TGTGCCAGCAGCTCCTTCGGACCAGCCAGCACAGATACGCAGTATTTT. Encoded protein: CASSSFGPASTDTQYF.

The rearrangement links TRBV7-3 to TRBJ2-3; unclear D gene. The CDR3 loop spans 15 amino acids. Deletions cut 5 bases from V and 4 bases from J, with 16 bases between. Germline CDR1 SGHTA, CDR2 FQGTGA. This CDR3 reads CASSPSSVGADTQYF. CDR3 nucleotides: TGTGCCAGCAGCCCCAGCTCGGTTGGTGCAGATACGCAGTATTTT.

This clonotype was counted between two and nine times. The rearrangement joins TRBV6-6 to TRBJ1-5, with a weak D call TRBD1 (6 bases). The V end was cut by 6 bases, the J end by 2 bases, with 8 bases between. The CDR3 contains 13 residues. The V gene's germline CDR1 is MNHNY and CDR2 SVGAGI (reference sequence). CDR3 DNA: TGTGCCAGCAGCGGACAGCGCAATCAGCCCCAGCATTTT. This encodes CASSGQRNQPQHF.

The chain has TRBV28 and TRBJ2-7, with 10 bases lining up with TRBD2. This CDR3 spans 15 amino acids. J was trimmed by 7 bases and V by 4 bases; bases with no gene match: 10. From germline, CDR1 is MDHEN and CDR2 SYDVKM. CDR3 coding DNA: TGTGCCAGCAGTTCAAGCGGGGGGGCCAATAATGAGCAGTACTTC. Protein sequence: CASSSSGGANNEQYF.

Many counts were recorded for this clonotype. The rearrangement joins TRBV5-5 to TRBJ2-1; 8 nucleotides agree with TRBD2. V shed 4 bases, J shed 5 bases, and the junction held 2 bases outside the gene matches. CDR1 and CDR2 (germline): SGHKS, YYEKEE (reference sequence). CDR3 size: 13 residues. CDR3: CASSLGGDNEQFF. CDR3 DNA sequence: TGTGCCAGCAGCCTCGGGGGGGACAATGAGCAGTTCTTC.

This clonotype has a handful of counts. The CDR3 coding sequence is TGCGCCAGCAGCCCCGGACGGGCGACAGATACGCAGTATTTT. Translation gives CASSPGRATDTQYF. The chain employs TRBV5-1 and TRBJ2-3; no firm D call. This CDR3 has 14 residues. The germline CDR1 and CDR2 sequences are SGHRS and YFSETQ. V lost 4 bases to trimming and J lost 3 bases, with 12 bases between them.

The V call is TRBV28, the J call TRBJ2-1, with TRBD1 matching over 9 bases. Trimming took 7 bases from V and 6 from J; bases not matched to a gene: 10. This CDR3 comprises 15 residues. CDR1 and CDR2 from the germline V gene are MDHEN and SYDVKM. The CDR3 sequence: CASISVGQGLNEQFF. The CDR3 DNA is TGTGCCAGCATCTCCGTCGGACAGGGGCTCAATGAGCAGTTCTTC.

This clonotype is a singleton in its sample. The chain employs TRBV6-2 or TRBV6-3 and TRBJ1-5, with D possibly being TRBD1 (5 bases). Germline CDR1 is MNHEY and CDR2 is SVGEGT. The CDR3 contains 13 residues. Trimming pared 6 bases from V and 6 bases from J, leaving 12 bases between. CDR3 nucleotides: TGTGCCAGCAGCCCTCCAGGGTTTCAGCCCCAGCATTTT. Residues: CASSPPGFQPQHF.

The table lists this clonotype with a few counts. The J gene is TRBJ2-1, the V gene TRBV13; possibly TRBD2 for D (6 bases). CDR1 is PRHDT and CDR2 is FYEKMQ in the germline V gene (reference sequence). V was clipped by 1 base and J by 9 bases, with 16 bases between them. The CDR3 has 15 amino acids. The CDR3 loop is CASSLEGGVGFEQFF. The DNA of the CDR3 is TGTGCCAGCAGCTTAGAGGGAGGAGTGGGGTTTGAGCAGTTCTTC.

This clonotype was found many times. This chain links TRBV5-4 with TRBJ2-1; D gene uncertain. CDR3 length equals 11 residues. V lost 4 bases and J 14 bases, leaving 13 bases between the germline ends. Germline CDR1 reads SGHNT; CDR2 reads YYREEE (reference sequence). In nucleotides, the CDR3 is TGTGCCAGCAGCGCCCAAAGTAGAGAGTTCTTC. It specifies CASSAQSREFF.

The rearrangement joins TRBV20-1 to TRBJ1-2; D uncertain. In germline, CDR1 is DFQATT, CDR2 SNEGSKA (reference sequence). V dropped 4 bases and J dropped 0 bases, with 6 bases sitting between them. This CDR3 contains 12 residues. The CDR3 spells CSATIANYGYTF. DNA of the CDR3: TGCAGTGCTACAATAGCTAACTATGGCTACACCTTC.

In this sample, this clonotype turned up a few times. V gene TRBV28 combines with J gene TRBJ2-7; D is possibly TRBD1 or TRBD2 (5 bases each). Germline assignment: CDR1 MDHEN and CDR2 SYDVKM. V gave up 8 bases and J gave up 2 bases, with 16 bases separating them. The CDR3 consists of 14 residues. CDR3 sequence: CASVPRDGTYEQYF. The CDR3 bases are TGTGCCAGCGTCCCCCGGGACGGAACCTACGAGCAGTACTTC.

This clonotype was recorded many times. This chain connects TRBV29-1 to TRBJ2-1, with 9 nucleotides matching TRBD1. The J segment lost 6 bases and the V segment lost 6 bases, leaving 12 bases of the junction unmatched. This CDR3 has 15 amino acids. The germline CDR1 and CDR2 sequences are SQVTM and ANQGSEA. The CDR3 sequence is CSVDLRDRVINEQFF. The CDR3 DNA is TGCAGCGTGGACCTCCGGGACAGGGTAATCAATGAGCAGTTCTTC.

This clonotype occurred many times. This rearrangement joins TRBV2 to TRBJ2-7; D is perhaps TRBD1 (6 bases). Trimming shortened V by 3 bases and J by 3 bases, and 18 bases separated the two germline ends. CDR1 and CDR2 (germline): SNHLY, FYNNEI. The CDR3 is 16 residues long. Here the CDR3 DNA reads TGTGCCAGCAGTGAGGGGGCCAGGGTACTTTTCTACGAGCAGTACTTC. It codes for CASSEGARVLFYEQYF.

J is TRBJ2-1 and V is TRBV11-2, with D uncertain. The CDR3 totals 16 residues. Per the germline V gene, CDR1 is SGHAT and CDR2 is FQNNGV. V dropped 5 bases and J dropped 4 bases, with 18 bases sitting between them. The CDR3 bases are TGTGCCAGCAGCCCAGACCGCTCAGTTCGATACAATGAGCAGTTCTTC. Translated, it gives CASSPDRSVRYNEQFF. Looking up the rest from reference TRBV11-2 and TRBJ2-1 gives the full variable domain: EAGVAQSPRYKIIEKRQSVAFWCNPISGHATLYWYQQILGQGPKLLIQFQNNGVVDDSQLPKDRFSAERLKGVDSTLKIQPAKLEDSAVYLCASSPDRSVRYNEQFFGPGTRLTVL.

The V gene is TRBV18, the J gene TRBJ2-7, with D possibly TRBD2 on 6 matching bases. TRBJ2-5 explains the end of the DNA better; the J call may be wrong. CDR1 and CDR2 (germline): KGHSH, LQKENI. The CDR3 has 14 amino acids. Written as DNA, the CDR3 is TGTGCCAGCTCGCTGTCACTAGCTAGGGAGACCCAGTACTTC. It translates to CASSLSLARETQYF.

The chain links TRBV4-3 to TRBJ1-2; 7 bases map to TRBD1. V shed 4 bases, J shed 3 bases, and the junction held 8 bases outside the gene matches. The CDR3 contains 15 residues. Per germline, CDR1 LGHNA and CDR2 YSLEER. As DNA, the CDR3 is TGCGCCAGCAGCCGACCGGGACAGCGAGACTATGGCTACACCTTC. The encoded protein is CASSRPGQRDYGYTF.

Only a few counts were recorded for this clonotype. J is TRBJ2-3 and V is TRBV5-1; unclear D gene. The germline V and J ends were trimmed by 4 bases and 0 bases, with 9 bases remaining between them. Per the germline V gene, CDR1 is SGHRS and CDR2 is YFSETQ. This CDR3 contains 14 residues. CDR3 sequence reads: CASSPSLSTDTQYF. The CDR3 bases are TGCGCCAGCAGCCCAAGCCTTAGCACAGATACGCAGTATTTT.

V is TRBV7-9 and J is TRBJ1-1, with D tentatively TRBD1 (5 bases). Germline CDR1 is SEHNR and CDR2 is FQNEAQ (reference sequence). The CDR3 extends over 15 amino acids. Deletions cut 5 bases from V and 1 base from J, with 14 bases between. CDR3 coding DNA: TGTGCCAGCAGCCCCTGGGGAGGGGCGAACACTGAAGCTTTCTTT. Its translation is CASSPWGGANTEAFF.

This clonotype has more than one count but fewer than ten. CDR3 coding DNA: TGTGCCAGCAGCTTAGGTGCGGGAGTGTACCACGAGCAGTACTTC. Protein product: CASSLGAGVYHEQYF. This chain uses TRBV7-2 with TRBJ2-5; the match to TRBD2 covers 7 bases. The closer fit of TRBJ2-7 to the DNA end suggests the J call may be wrong. The CDR3 is 15 amino acids. Looked up from germline, CDR1 is SGHTA and CDR2 is FQGNSA.

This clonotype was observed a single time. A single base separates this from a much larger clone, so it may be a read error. The CDR3 sequence is CVSSPGLHPSTDTQYF. The CDR3, as DNA: TGTGTCAGCAGCCCCGGACTCCACCCTAGCACAGATACGCAGTATTTT. The rearrangement joins TRBV7-2 to TRBJ2-3, with D tentatively TRBD2 (5 bases). The V gene's germline CDR1 is SGHTA and CDR2 FQGNSA. The CDR3 is made up of 16 amino acids.

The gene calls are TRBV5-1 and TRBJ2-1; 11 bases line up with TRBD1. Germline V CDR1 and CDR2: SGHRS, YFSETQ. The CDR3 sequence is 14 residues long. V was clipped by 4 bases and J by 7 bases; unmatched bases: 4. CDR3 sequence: CASSVGQGENEQFF. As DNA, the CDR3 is TGCGCCAGCAGCGTGGGACAGGGGGAAAATGAGCAGTTCTTC.

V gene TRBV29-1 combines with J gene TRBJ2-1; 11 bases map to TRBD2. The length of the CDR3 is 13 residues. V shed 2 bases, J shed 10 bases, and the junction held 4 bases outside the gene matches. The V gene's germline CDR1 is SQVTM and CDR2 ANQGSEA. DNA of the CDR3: TGCAGCGTTGAAAAGGCTAGCGGGGGGGAGCAGTTCTTC. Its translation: CSVEKASGGEQFF.